These 16 T cell receptor beta chains share one sample of origin, sequenced in a study of identical twins. Each CDR3 protein is one row after TCRdb ran MiXCR on the 5' RACE reads. The sample consists of 350,000 to 500,000 distinct CDR3 sequences, around 18% of them appearing once. Sequencing used naive T cells sorted from blood. These receptors were taken from a man aged 50-60 years in good health.

This clonotype has only a few counts. The chain has TRBV5-1 and TRBJ1-1; no firm D call. Germline-derived CDR1 and CDR2 are SGHRS and YFSETQ. The V end lost 4 bases, the J end lost 7 bases, and 8 bases lay between the germline ends. This CDR3 contains 11 residues. CDR3 bases: TGCGCCAGCAGCCGAACGGGTGAAGCTTTCTTT. It specifies CASSRTGEAFF. Filled out from reference TRBV5-1 and TRBJ1-1, the complete variable domain reads KAGVTQTPRYLIKTRGQQVTLSCSPISGHRSVSWYQQTPGQGLQFLFEYFSETQRNKGNFPGRFSGRQFSNSRSEMNVSTLELGDSALYLCASSRTGEAFFGQGTRLTVV.

This clonotype was seen many times. V usage is TRBV6-2 or TRBV6-3 and J usage is TRBJ2-7, with 8 bases matching TRBD2. This CDR3 region has 14 residues. After removal of 5 bases from V and 7 bases from J, the junction contained 10 bases not matched to a gene. Germline lookup yields CDR1 MNHEY and CDR2 SVGEGT. The CDR3 region has the DNA TGTGCCAGCAGTAGCGGGGGTCGCCTGGTTGAGCAGTACTTC. It yields the protein CASSSGGRLVEQYF.

This clonotype was detected only a few times. The rearrangement uses TRBV6-5 and TRBJ2-5; D not resolved. CDR1 MNHEY and CDR2 SVGAGI come from the germline V gene. The CDR3 totals 16 residues. V shed 3 bases and J shed 5 bases, with 19 bases lying between them. CDR3 nucleotide sequence: TGTGCCAGCAGTTATAGGCCAGGCCTTTCCTCCGAGACCCAGTACTTC. Protein product: CASSYRPGLSSETQYF.

A few counts support this clonotype. The chain combines TRBV20-1 with TRBJ1-5; a possible D gene is TRBD1 (5 bases). From germline, CDR1 is DFQATT and CDR2 SNEGSKA (reference sequence). This CDR3 region has 13 residues. The ends were cut back, 4 bases at V and 0 bases at J, with 7 bases in the middle. CDR3: CSATRDSNQPQHF. CDR3 coding DNA: TGCAGTGCTACCAGGGATAGCAATCAGCCCCAGCATTTT.

The chain employs TRBV12-3 or TRBV12-4 and TRBJ2-5; 8 nucleotides line up with TRBD1. The J segment lost 6 bases and the V segment lost 5 bases, leaving 11 bases of the junction unmatched. The CDR3 is 15 residues long. This CDR3 is CASSPGTGFAKTQYF. CDR3 nucleotides: TGTGCCAGCAGTCCAGGGACAGGATTCGCGAAGACCCAGTACTTC.

The sample holds a few counts of this clonotype. This chain links TRBV20-1 with TRBJ1-2; D might be TRBD1 (6 bases). Trimming pared 5 bases from V and 2 bases from J, leaving 15 bases between. This CDR3 contains 14 residues. Germline loops: CDR1 DFQATT, CDR2 SNEGSKA (reference sequence). CDR3 DNA: TGCAGTGCTTCTCAAAATACAGGGAACTATGGCTACACCTTC. Protein sequence: CSASQNTGNYGYTF.

This clonotype was counted many times. The chain combines TRBV4-3 with TRBJ2-3; TRBD1 matches 12 bases. This CDR3 is built from 17 residues. The germline CDR1 and CDR2 sequences are LGHNA and YSLEER. V lost 0 bases and J lost 4; bases outside the gene matches: 5. The CDR3 region is CASSQDGTGGAADTQYF. DNA for the CDR3: TGCGCCAGCAGCCAAGATGGGACAGGGGGCGCAGCAGATACGCAGTATTTT.

This clonotype was seen ten or more times. DNA for the CDR3: TGCAGTGCTAGATGGGATTATGGGGGCGAGCAGTACTTC. Encoded protein: CSARWDYGGEQYF. This chain links TRBV20-1 with TRBJ2-7; D may be TRBD1 or TRBD2 (5 bases each). Trimming pared 2 bases from V and 6 bases from J, leaving 14 bases between. The CDR3 loop spans 13 amino acids. Germline CDR1 is DFQATT and CDR2 is SNEGSKA (reference sequence).

This chain joins TRBV4-3 and TRBJ1-5, with TRBD1 matching over 8 bases. Per the germline V gene, CDR1 is LGHNA and CDR2 is YSLEER. This CDR3 is 15 amino acids long. V was pared by 2 bases and J by 6 bases, with 6 bases of the junction left unmatched. DNA of the CDR3: TGCGCCAGCAGCCAATTTACAGGGGGGGGTCAGCCCCAGCATTTT. Translating it yields CASSQFTGGGQPQHF.

The chain uses TRBV4-3 and TRBJ1-2; 8 positions agree with TRBD1. The CDR3 has 16 amino acids. With V trimmed by 1 base and J by 9 bases, 13 bases remained unmatched. In germline, CDR1 is LGHNA, CDR2 YSLEER. CDR3: CASSQGIGGTGGSYTF. The DNA for the CDR3 is TGCGCCAGCAGCCAAGGGATCGGGGGGACAGGCGGGAGCTACACCTTC.

Ten or more counts support this clonotype. This chain connects TRBV27 to TRBJ2-3; 7 bases agree with TRBD2. V shed 6 bases and J 2 bases; nucleotides not matched to a gene: 8. Germline V CDR1 and CDR2: MNHEY, SMNVEV (reference sequence). This CDR3 spans 15 amino acids. CDR3 DNA sequence: TGTGCCAGCAGGCGGCTAGCGGAACTCACAGATACGCAGTATTTT. This translates into CASRRLAELTDTQYF.

The V call is TRBV18, the J call TRBJ1-1; unclear D gene. The CDR3 consists of 15 residues. V dropped 1 base and J dropped 1 base, with 10 bases sitting between them. Germline assignment: CDR1 KGHSH and CDR2 LQKENI. The CDR3 is CASSPQPGGNTEAFF. In DNA, the CDR3 is TGTGCCAGCTCACCACAGCCTGGAGGGAACACTGAAGCTTTCTTT.

The chain couples TRBV6-5 to TRBJ2-5; 11 bases are a match to TRBD1. Germline loops: CDR1 MNHEY, CDR2 SVGAGI. V trimming: 4 bases; J trimming: 7 bases; junction bases outside the gene matches: 8. CDR3 length: 15 residues. The CDR3 nucleotides are TGTGCCAGCAGTTCACCGGGACAGGGGGTATGGACCCAGTACTTC. It is translated as CASSSPGQGVWTQYF.

V usage is TRBV20-1 and J usage is TRBJ2-1, with 15 bases aligning to TRBD2. CDR3 length: 19 amino acids. J was trimmed by 6 bases and V by 6 bases; bases with no gene match: 18. Germline V gene data show CDR1 as DFQATT and CDR2 as SNEGSKA (reference sequence). The chain's CDR3 is CSASDPGLAGGLVGNEQFF. CDR3 sequence (DNA): TGCAGTGCCTCTGACCCGGGACTAGCGGGGGGCCTAGTCGGCAATGAGCAGTTCTTC.

This clonotype was observed a single time. This sequence joins TRBV5-5 and TRBJ2-2; D could derive from TRBD1 or TRBD2 (5 bases each). CDR1 SGHKS and CDR2 YYEKEE come from the germline V gene (reference sequence). V lost 4 bases and J 3 bases, leaving 13 bases between the germline ends. There are 15 residues in the CDR3. Here the CDR3 reads CASSVRDRYTGELFF. The CDR3 bases are TGTGCCAGCAGCGTCCGGGACCGCTACACCGGGGAGCTGTTTTTT.

Ten or more counts support this clonotype. The CDR3 loop is CASSEFKGWASTDTQYF. CDR3 sequence (DNA): TGCGCCAGCAGTGAGTTTAAAGGATGGGCTAGCACAGATACGCAGTATTTT. The chain has TRBV10-2 and TRBJ2-3; D remains unclear. V lost 1 base, J lost 0 bases, and 14 bases lay in between. The length of the CDR3 is 17 residues. Germline loops: CDR1 WSHSY, CDR2 SAAADI.